Described below is a single TCR beta chain sequence and its context. This entry comes from a study of cytomegalovirus exposure and HLA in healthy donors. This CDR3 region has 11 residues. From germline, CDR1 is SNHLY and CDR2 FYNNEI. V was pared by 10 bases and J by 1 base, with 7 bases between. PCR employed 60 Vbeta and 13 Jbeta primers. Sequencing was performed with immunoSEQ multiplex PCR; in TCRdb, only in-frame clones are kept and a portion is missing. The table has 100,000 to 130,000 clones, 82% seen once. The chain is built from TRBV2 and TRBJ1-2; D remains unclear. Sequenced sample: PBMCs. This receptor was identified in a man in his thirties or forties in good health and CMV-seropositive. CDR3 in DNA: TGTGCCAACTCCTATAACTATGGCTACACCTTC. This translates into CANSYNYGYTF.